Below, 28 T cell receptor beta chains from the same sample are listed, as sequenced in a study of control samples from healthy donors and cancer patients. Produced via immunoSEQ multiplex PCR; TCRdb's table is partial and in-frame only. The sample lists approximately 81,000 clones; around 94% were seen once. Sequences were obtained from blood. These receptors were taken from a woman aged 18-35 years in good health.

The chain uses TRBV11-1 and TRBJ2-7, with 11 bases identical to TRBD1. Germline trimming cut 6 bases from V and 6 bases from J; bases unmatched to any gene: 10. The germline V gene encodes CDR1 SGHAT and CDR2 FQDESV (reference sequence). This CDR3 comprises 15 residues. The CDR3 DNA reads TGTGCCAGCAGACATAATCTTGGGACAGGGGGCGAGCAGTACTTC. Translation gives CASRHNLGTGGEQYF.

This clone appeared a single time. The rearrangement joins TRBV28 to TRBJ2-7; D is unclear. V was trimmed by 5 bases and J by 12 bases, leaving 14 bases between them. The CDR3 length is 11 residues. Germline loops: CDR1 MDHEN, CDR2 SYDVKM. CDR3 sequence (DNA): TGTGCCAGCAGTCATCAGGCCTTACGGTACTTC. The encoded protein is CASSHQALRYF.

The chain recombines TRBV9 with TRBJ1-3, with 7 positions matching TRBD1. The CDR3 is made up of 16 amino acids. After removal of 4 bases from V and 4 bases from J, the junction contained 11 bases not matched to a gene. CDR1 SGDLS and CDR2 YYNGEE come from the germline V gene. This CDR3 is CASSRGQTLDGNTIYF. The CDR3 DNA is TGTGCCAGCAGCCGGGGACAGACGCTGGACGGAAACACCATATATTTT. Together with reference TRBV9 and TRBJ1-3, the CDR3 gives the full variable domain: DSGVTQTPKHLITATGQRVTLRCSPRSGDLSVYWYQQSLDQGLQFLIQYYNGEERAKGNILERFSAQQFPDLHSELNLSSLELGDSALYFCASSRGQTLDGNTIYFGEGSWLTVV.

This chain uses TRBV24-1 with TRBJ1-1; weak D call: TRBD1 (5 bases). Between the trimmed V and J ends, which lost 7 bases and 7 bases, there was a span of 9 bases. There are 11 residues in the CDR3. Germline lookup yields CDR1 KGHDR and CDR2 SFDVKD. The CDR3 coding sequence is TGTGCCACCAGGAGGGGCGATGAAGCTTTCTTT. Its protein is CATRRGDEAFF.

The chain joins TRBV5-6 to TRBJ1-2; the D gene is possibly TRBD1 (6 bases). Trimming removed 2 bases from V and 5 bases from J, with 13 bases in between. Germline CDR1 SGHDT, CDR2 YYEEEE. The CDR3 has 14 amino acids. The CDR3 nucleotides are TGTGCCAGCAGCTTTGGACAGTTCAAGTATGGCTACACCTTC. It codes for CASSFGQFKYGYTF.

The chain carries TRBV28 and TRBJ1-4, with TRBD1 matching over 10 bases. CDR3 length: 16 amino acids. Germline V lookup: CDR1 MDHEN, CDR2 SYDVKM. Losses at the gene ends were 4 bases for V and 1 base for J; bases not matched to a gene: 3. CDR3 loop: CASSSTGGITNEKLFF. The CDR3 region has the DNA TGTGCCAGCAGTTCGACAGGGGGCATAACTAATGAAAAACTGTTTTTT. Using reference TRBV28 and TRBJ1-4 for the parts outside the CDR3, the full variable domain is DVKVTQSSRYLVKRTGEKVFLECVQDMDHENMFWYRQDPGLGLRLIYFSYDVKMKEKGDIPEGYSVSREKKERFSLILESASTNQTSMYLCASSSTGGITNEKLFFGSGTQLSVL.

The genes are TRBV7-2 and TRBJ2-2; D is perhaps TRBD1 or TRBD2 (6 bases each). Germline V gene sequence: CDR1 SGHTA, CDR2 FQGNSA. The CDR3 runs 17 residues. V lost 4 bases and J lost 1, with 16 bases in between. The DNA for the CDR3 is TGTGCCAGCAGCTACCCGGGGGCTTCTTTGAACACCGGGGAGCTGTTTTTT. It is translated as CASSYPGASLNTGELFF.

The chain has TRBV5-4 and TRBJ2-3, with D maybe TRBD1 (7 bases). Germline-derived CDR1 and CDR2 are SGHNT and YYREEE (reference sequence). V gave up 2 bases and J gave up 4 bases, with 11 bases separating them. There are 14 residues in the CDR3. The CDR3 sequence: CASSFGRGADTQYF. CDR3 sequence (DNA): TGTGCCAGCAGCTTCGGCAGGGGGGCAGATACGCAGTATTTT.

CDR3 nucleotides: TGTGCCAGCAGCTTACAGGGGGCAGAGACCCAGTACTTC. Translated: CASSLQGAETQYF. The rearrangement uses TRBV12-3 or TRBV12-4 and TRBJ2-5, with 9 nucleotides matching TRBD1. After removal of 6 bases from V and 4 bases from J, the junction contained 3 bases not matched to a gene. The CDR3 loop spans 13 amino acids.

The chain is built from TRBV19 and TRBJ2-5; D is perhaps TRBD1 (5 bases). V was pared by 5 bases and J by 5 bases, with 9 bases between. CDR3 size: 12 residues. Germline values: CDR1 LNHDA, CDR2 SQIVND (reference sequence). The CDR3 nucleotides read TGTGCCAGTAGTCCCTCAGGGGAGACCCAGTACTTC. Its translation is CASSPSGETQYF.

V is TRBV27 and J is TRBJ1-6; TRBD1 aligns across 9 bases. This CDR3 is 16 amino acids long. V lost 5 bases and J lost 10; bases outside the gene matches: 12. Germline V gene data show CDR1 as MNHEY and CDR2 as SMNVEV (reference sequence). Written as DNA, the CDR3 is TGTGCCAGCAGTGAATACAGGGGGCTAGTAGAATCACCCCTCCACTTT. This translates into CASSEYRGLVESPLHF.

This clone was observed a handful of times. This chain links TRBV6-4 with TRBJ2-1, with TRBD2 identical over 13 bases. This CDR3 region has 14 residues. The germline gives CDR1 MRHNA, CDR2 SNTAGT. The junction had 1 base not matched to a gene; V was cut back by 4 bases and J by 7 bases. CDR3 in DNA: TGTGCCAGCAGTGGGACTAGCGGGGGAAATGAGCAGTTCTTC. Protein: CASSGTSGGNEQFF.

This chain connects TRBV29-1 to TRBJ1-1; no reliable D call. V lost 6 bases and J 0 bases, leaving 11 bases between the germline ends. In germline, CDR1 is SQVTM, CDR2 ANQGSEA. The CDR3 is 13 residues long. The CDR3 coding sequence is TGCAGCGTCCAGCGGCGGATGAACACTGAAGCTTTCTTT. Translated, it gives CSVQRRMNTEAFF.

Note on this clone: The junction departs from the called germline gene at one end, perhaps through a read error. The J gene is TRBJ2-1, the V gene TRBV19; D remains ambiguous. CDR1 and CDR2 (germline): LNHDA, SQIVND (reference sequence). The CDR3 is made up of 13 amino acids. The CDR3: CASSMSSYNEQFF. CDR3 DNA: TGTGCTAGTAGCATGAGCTCCTACAATGAGCAGTTCTTC.

This clone was counted once. The chain carries TRBV5-5 and TRBJ2-2, with D perhaps given as TRBD1 or TRBD2 (5 bases each). Germline V CDR1 and CDR2: SGHKS, YYEKEE (reference sequence). The CDR3 loop spans 17 amino acids. V was shortened by 3 bases and J by 4 bases, with 19 bases between the two germline ends. DNA of the CDR3: TGTGCCAGCAGCTACCCCTCGGGACCTACAACCACCGGGGAGCTGTTTTTT. The encoded protein is CASSYPSGPTTTGELFF.

V and J are TRBV6-4 and TRBJ1-1; TRBD1 is a possible D gene (6 bases). V gave up 6 bases and J gave up 0 bases, with 8 bases separating them. The CDR3 sequence is 13 residues long. CDR1 and CDR2 from the germline V gene are MRHNA and SNTAGT. This chain's CDR3 is CASRQGMNTEAFF. DNA for the CDR3: TGTGCCAGCAGACAGGGTATGAACACTGAAGCTTTCTTT.

The rearrangement links TRBV7-2 to TRBJ1-1; the D gene is possibly TRBD1 (6 bases). Germline V gene data show CDR1 as SGHTA and CDR2 as FQGNSA. The length of the CDR3 is 14 residues. The V and J ends lost 6 bases and 11 bases respectively, with 22 bases between them. The CDR3 sequence: CASRLAIGGLGAFF. The CDR3 coding sequence is TGTGCCAGCAGACTAGCCATCGGGGGGCTGGGGGCTTTCTTT.

Note on this clone: Other DNA sequences in this sample translate to the same CDR3. This sequence joins TRBV5-1 and TRBJ2-7; TRBD1 matches at 7 bases. The CDR3 is 13 residues long. Germline lookup yields CDR1 SGHRS and CDR2 YFSETQ. The V and J ends lost 4 bases and 1 base, in that order; junction bases with no gene match: 2. The CDR3 bases are TGCGCCAGCAGCCTGGGACAGTCCTACGAGCAGTACTTC. Amino acid sequence: CASSLGQSYEQYF.

The chain recombines TRBV10-3 with TRBJ1-2; D is unresolved. Germline V gives CDR1 ENHRY, CDR2 SYGVKD. V dropped 2 bases and J dropped 8 bases, with 9 bases sitting between them. The CDR3 contains 12 residues. CDR3 loop: CAISEGFEGYTF. The CDR3 DNA reads as TGTGCCATCAGTGAGGGTTTTGAGGGCTACACCTTC.

The chain employs TRBV7-3 and TRBJ2-7; 7 nucleotides match TRBD1. Germline-derived CDR1 and CDR2 are SGHTA and FQGTGA. The CDR3 is made up of 14 amino acids. The ends lost 5 bases at V and 0 bases at J; junction bases unmatched: 4. The CDR3 nucleotides read TGTGCCAGCAGCACCTCAGGGGGCTCCTACGAGCAGTACTTC. Translated: CASSTSGGSYEQYF.

This rearrangement joins TRBV6-4 to TRBJ1-1, with a tentative D call TRBD1 (5 bases). The ends were cut back, 6 bases at V and 1 base at J, with 15 bases in the middle. CDR1 and CDR2 (germline): MRHNA, SNTAGT. The CDR3 covers 15 residues. Here the CDR3 DNA reads TGTGCCAGCAGATCCCCGGGACGTGGGAACACTGAAGCTTTCTTT. Residues: CASRSPGRGNTEAFF.

The chain recombines TRBV6-5 with TRBJ2-1, with D tentatively TRBD1 or TRBD2 (5 bases each). In germline, CDR1 is MNHEY, CDR2 SVGAGI. The CDR3 length is 15 residues. V was cut by 5 bases and J by 6 bases, with 17 bases left in between. The CDR3 is CASSRDTGLPNEQFF. The DNA of the CDR3 is TGTGCCAGCAGTCGTGACACGGGGCTGCCCAATGAGCAGTTCTTC.

The DNA of the CDR3 is TGTGCCAGCAGACTCACTAGCGGATCCTACGAGCAGTACTTC. Amino acid sequence: CASRLTSGSYEQYF. The chain joins TRBV6-5 to TRBJ2-7; 8 bases match TRBD2. The germline V gene has CDR1 MNHEY and CDR2 SVGAGI. Trimming took 6 bases from V and 1 from J; bases not matched to a gene: 5. This CDR3 comprises 14 residues.

The chain employs TRBV6-4 and TRBJ2-1; 14 bases fit TRBD2. Trimming took 4 bases from V and 9 from J; bases not matched to a gene: 11. This CDR3 is 17 amino acids long. From germline, CDR1 is MRHNA and CDR2 SNTAGT. CDR3 loop: CASSASGLAGETAEQFF. Written as DNA, the CDR3 is TGTGCCAGCAGTGCCTCGGGACTAGCGGGAGAAACCGCTGAGCAGTTCTTC.

The V gene is TRBV7-9, the J gene TRBJ1-2; D not certain. CDR3 size: 15 residues. With 6 bases removed from V and 4 bases from J, the gap between germline ends came to 18 bases. Germline V gene data show CDR1 as SEHNR and CDR2 as FQNEAQ (reference sequence). CDR3 DNA sequence: TGTGCCAGCAGTCCCTCCGTCCCTTTGGCCTATGGCTACACCTTC. It yields the protein CASSPSVPLAYGYTF.

The chain is built from TRBV4-2 and TRBJ1-6; no definite D call. This CDR3 has 16 amino acids. V lost 0 bases and J 7 bases, leaving 13 bases between the germline ends. CDR1 LGHNA and CDR2 YNFKEQ come from the germline V gene. This CDR3 reads CASSQDPGSLNSPLHF. In nucleotides, the CDR3 is TGTGCCAGCAGCCAAGATCCGGGAAGTCTAAATTCACCCCTCCACTTT.

The chain is built from TRBV18 and TRBJ2-7, with D possibly matching TRBD1 (6 bases). The germline V and J ends were trimmed by 3 bases and 3 bases, with 15 bases remaining between them. The CDR3 totals 15 residues. CDR1 and CDR2 from the germline V gene are KGHSH and LQKENI. As DNA, the CDR3 is TGTGCCAGCTCACCCGACAGGCTGTCCCGCTACGAGCAGTACTTC. Its protein is CASSPDRLSRYEQYF.

In nucleotides, the CDR3 is TGTGCCAGCAGCACTTACTACGAGCAGTACTTC. This translates into CASSTYYEQYF. The V gene is TRBV7-9, the J gene TRBJ2-7; unclear D gene. CDR3 length: 11 residues. V gave up 5 bases and J gave up 3 bases, with 5 bases separating them. Germline-derived CDR1 and CDR2 are SEHNR and FQNEAQ (reference sequence).